These 14 T cell receptor beta chains came from one sample sequenced in a study of T cells in tuberculosis. The time point denotes: new active TB diagnosis, blood taken before or within 7 days of starting treatment. The assay was immunoSEQ multiplex PCR, and TCRdb's table has in-frame clones only and misses some. This table has about 37,000 clones, approximately 90% appearing once. The sequencing here drew on PBMCs, taken at tuberculosis diagnosis. Receptors originate from an adult with tuberculosis.

This chain uses TRBV5-1 with TRBJ2-3, with 7 bases identical to TRBD1. V dropped 6 bases and J dropped 4; count of bases not matched to a gene: 5. This CDR3 contains 13 residues. Germline V gene sequence: CDR1 SGHRS, CDR2 YFSETQ. CDR3 region: CASMDRNADTQYF. The CDR3 DNA is TGCGCCAGCATGGACAGGAACGCAGATACGCAGTATTTT.

The chain is built from TRBV28 and TRBJ1-4; a weak D match, TRBD1 (5 bases). The CDR3 has 15 amino acids. Per germline, CDR1 MDHEN and CDR2 SYDVKM. The ends were cut back, 6 bases at V and 5 bases at J, with 16 bases in the middle. The CDR3 spells CASSRGGGGNEKLFF. The CDR3 nucleotides read TGTGCCAGCAGCCGGGGGGGAGGTGGAAATGAAAAACTGTTTTTT.

This sequence joins TRBV21-1 and TRBJ1-1; TRBD1, the D gene given by the table, was not confirmed from the DNA. TRBV21-1 is noted as a pseudogene. The CDR3 length is 18 residues. The DNA for the CDR3 is TGTGCCAGCACCTTACTGATGCCGGGACACCACATGAACACTGAAGCTTTCTTT. Translation: CASTLLMPGHHMNTEAFF.

The chain combines TRBV4-3 with TRBJ2-1; 7 bases line up with TRBD1. Unmatched junction bases numbered 5, after V lost 4 bases and J lost 2 bases. Germline V gene data show CDR1 as LGHNA and CDR2 as YSLEER. CDR3 length: 15 residues. The CDR3 loop reads CASSRSGGPYNEQFF. The DNA for the CDR3 is TGCGCCAGCAGCCGATCAGGGGGTCCCTACAATGAGCAGTTCTTC.

CDR3 residues: CASMGRGRSNEKLFF. The CDR3 region has the DNA TGTGCCAGCATGGGCAGGGGAAGGTCTAATGAAAAACTGTTTTTT. The V call is TRBV4-2, the J call TRBJ1-4, with a weak D call TRBD1 (6 bases). Germline assignment: CDR1 LGHNA and CDR2 YNFKEQ. The length of the CDR3 is 15 residues. With 7 bases removed from V and 3 bases from J, the gap between germline ends came to 15 bases.

This chain joins TRBV4-2 and TRBJ2-5; 7 nucleotides match TRBD1. The CDR3 has 15 amino acids. J gave up 2 bases and V 5 bases, and 8 bases lay outside the gene matches. The germline gives CDR1 LGHNA, CDR2 YNFKEQ. The CDR3 coding sequence is TGTGCCAGCAGCAAAAACCCGGGACAGCAAGAGACCCAGTACTTC. The encoded protein is CASSKNPGQQETQYF.

The J gene is TRBJ2-2, the V gene TRBV5-8; D perhaps matches TRBD1 (6 bases). CDR3 length: 17 amino acids. The germline V and J ends were trimmed by 4 bases and 4 bases, with 20 bases remaining between them. Germline V gene sequence: CDR1 SGHTS, CDR2 YDEGEE. The CDR3 sequence is CASSIGGLRQITGELFF. The DNA for the CDR3 is TGTGCCAGCAGCATTGGGGGCCTCAGACAGATCACCGGGGAGCTGTTTTTT.

This chain links TRBV28 with TRBJ1-2; tentative D call: TRBD1 (6 bases). The CDR3 has 15 amino acids. CDR1 is MDHEN and CDR2 is SYDVKM in the germline V gene. V was pared by 1 base and J by 6 bases, with 15 bases between. As DNA, the CDR3 is TGTGCCAGCAGTTTATCGATTACAGGGACCGATGGCTACACCTTC. The encoded protein is CASSLSITGTDGYTF.

The DNA for the CDR3 is TGTGCCAGCAGCTTAGCGTCAGTTTCCTACGAGCAGTACTTC. Its translation is CASSLASVSYEQYF. This chain connects TRBV7-8 to TRBJ2-7; the D is unclear. The CDR3 totals 14 residues. V lost 0 bases, J lost 1 base, and 7 bases lay in between. Germline V gene sequence: CDR1 SGHVS, CDR2 FQNEAQ.

The rearrangement links TRBV5-1 to TRBJ2-5; the match to TRBD1 covers 9 bases. Looked up from germline, CDR1 is SGHRS and CDR2 is YFSETQ. The CDR3 runs 14 residues. V lost 5 bases to trimming and J lost 5 bases; unmatched junction nucleotides: 7. CDR3 DNA: TGCGCCAGCAGACCGACAGGGGGTGAGGAGACCCAGTACTTC. Encoded protein: CASRPTGGEETQYF.

V gene TRBV18 combines with J gene TRBJ2-7; possible D gene TRBD2, 6 bases. V shed 6 bases and J shed 4 bases, with 16 bases lying between them. The germline gives CDR1 KGHSH, CDR2 LQKENI. The CDR3 covers 14 residues. CDR3 sequence reads: CASSRDGGAYEQYV. The CDR3 nucleotides are TGTGCCAGCTCGCGTGACGGAGGGGCATACGAGCAGTACGTC.

This rearrangement joins TRBV19 to TRBJ2-5, with D possibly matching TRBD1 (7 bases). V was shortened by 3 bases and J by 4 bases, with 18 bases between the two germline ends. Germline CDR1 is LNHDA and CDR2 is SQIVND (reference sequence). CDR3 size: 16 residues. The CDR3 DNA reads TGTGCCAGTAGTATCGGGCTGGGCAGGGGGGCAGAGACCCAGTACTTC. This translates into CASSIGLGRGAETQYF.

The V and J genes are TRBV9 and TRBJ2-3, with 9 nucleotides matching TRBD2. CDR1 and CDR2 (germline): SGDLS, YYNGEE. Trimming removed 3 bases from V and 2 bases from J; junction bases left unmatched: 7. CDR3 length: 16 amino acids. The CDR3 DNA is TGTGCCAGCAGCGCCGGTAGCGGGGGATACACAGATACGCAGTATTTT. Protein sequence: CASSAGSGGYTDTQYF.

The chain joins TRBV10-1 to TRBJ2-3, with D possibly being TRBD1 (6 bases). Germline lookup yields CDR1 WNHNN and CDR2 SYGVQD (reference sequence). V was clipped by 2 bases and J by 7 bases, with 19 bases between them. The CDR3 length is 16 residues. CDR3 in amino acids: CASSEPDWDKGNTQYF. In DNA, the CDR3 is TGCGCCAGCAGTGAGCCTGACTGGGACAAGGGGAATACGCAGTATTTT.